This section outlines one T cell receptor beta chain sequence together with its context. This table comes from immunoSEQ multiplex PCR, and its TCRdb copy is limited to in-frame clones, with some not included. The top ten hold 4.2% of the sample, which has nearly 110,000 clones, roughly 84% seen once. The sample is drawn from a study of blood T cell repertoires in COVID-19. Study-level information: Researchers got acute and convalescent COVID-19 samples from the United States, Italy and Spain. T cells, B-cell-depleted T cells, or PBMCs supplied cDNA or gDNA.

This CDR3 has 17 residues. V shed 0 bases, J shed 3 bases, and the junction held 6 bases outside the gene matches. Germline V gives CDR1 SGHDN, CDR2 FVKESK. This rearrangement joins TRBV14 to TRBJ2-2, with 8 bases identical to TRBD1. Input material: peripheral blood. This receptor was identified in a human donor in a cohort sampled during active COVID-19. The CDR3 reads CASSQDLTGAYTGELFF. The CDR3 region has the DNA TGTGCCAGCAGCCAAGATCTGACAGGGGCGTACACCGGGGAGCTGTTTTTT.